These 31 T cell receptor beta chains came from one sample sequenced in a study of T cells after somatic rescue of genetic block (dated by TCRdb to 2019 to 2021). Receptor amplification or capture employed the immunoSEQ multiplex PCR assay. TCRdb obtained this table from immuneACCESS and retained in-frame rearrangements with V and J assigned. These tables miss some clones; where compared with another copy, unresolved V genes account for less than half of the shortfall, and the remainder is unexplained. For this sample the table gives 45,000 to 55,000 clones, of which around 96% were detected only once. The ten largest account for roughly 0.077% of the sample. Sequencing was performed on peripheral blood mononuclear cells (PBMCs). These receptors were taken from a child younger than two.

This chain connects TRBV5-4 to TRBJ2-3; 7 nucleotides align to TRBD2. The CDR3 loop spans 18 amino acids. Germline CDR1 and CDR2: SGHNT and YYREEE (reference sequence). J was trimmed by 1 base and V by 1 base; bases with no gene match: 12. CDR3 bases: TGTGCCAGCAGCTTGTTCCCAGCGGGATTGTACGGCACAGATACGCAGTATTTT. The encoded protein is CASSLFPAGLYGTDTQYF.

This chain joins TRBV6-1 and TRBJ1-5; possibly TRBD1 for D (6 bases). Deletions cut 0 bases from V and 7 bases from J, with 16 bases between. The CDR3 length is 16 residues. CDR1 is MNHNS and CDR2 is SASEGT in the germline V gene. The CDR3 protein is CASSEAGRGSGQPQHF. CDR3 sequence (DNA): TGTGCCAGCAGTGAAGCTGGAAGGGGGTCGGGGCAGCCCCAGCATTTT.

This chain uses TRBV7-9 with TRBJ2-7; 7 bases are a match to TRBD2. With V trimmed by 9 bases and J by 3 bases, 14 bases remained unmatched. Germline CDR1 reads SEHNR; CDR2 reads FQNEAQ (reference sequence). The CDR3 has 15 amino acids. CDR3 DNA: TGTGCCAGTCAACGGGGGGTCAGCGGACTCTACGAGCAGTACTTC. It translates to CASQRGVSGLYEQYF.

V gene TRBV5-1 combines with J gene TRBJ2-3; D is unresolved. Deletions cut 4 bases from V and 0 bases from J, with 12 bases between. This CDR3 comprises 15 residues. Per germline, CDR1 SGHRS and CDR2 YFSETQ. Here the CDR3 DNA reads TGCGCCAGCAGCGGGCTCGCACCTAGCACAGATACGCAGTATTTT. Its protein product is CASSGLAPSTDTQYF.

This clone was picked up one time. V and J are TRBV29-1 and TRBJ1-2; D is perhaps TRBD1 (6 bases). Trimming removed 6 bases from V and 2 bases from J, with 10 bases in between. This CDR3 has 12 residues. Per germline, CDR1 SQVTM and CDR2 ANQGSEA. CDR3 bases: TGCAGCGTCTATCAGGGGAACTATGGCTACACCTTC. Encoded protein: CSVYQGNYGYTF.

The chain links TRBV6-5 to TRBJ1-5, with D hard to call. CDR3 size: 13 residues. Per germline, CDR1 MNHEY and CDR2 SVGAGI. V lost 5 bases, J lost 2 bases, and 7 bases lay in between. In nucleotides, the CDR3 is TGTGCCAGCAGTATACGGGGCAATCAGCCCCAGCATTTT. Residues: CASSIRGNQPQHF.

This sequence joins TRBV29-1 and TRBJ2-4, with D unclear. The CDR3 extends over 12 amino acids. Germline V lookup: CDR1 SQVTM, CDR2 ANQGSEA. Trimming took 4 bases from V and 1 from J, leaving 5 bases between them. The DNA of the CDR3 is TGCAGCGTTGGCAGGGCCAAAAACATTCAGTACTTC. This gives the protein CSVGRAKNIQYF.

V is TRBV7-9 and J is TRBJ2-1; no clear D. Trimming cost V 8 bases and J 12 bases, with 14 bases left between them. This CDR3 spans 11 amino acids. Germline CDR1 and CDR2: SEHNR and FQNEAQ (reference sequence). The CDR3 sequence is CASGILVGQFF. The CDR3 DNA reads as TGTGCCAGCGGAATCCTCGTGGGGCAGTTCTTC.

This chain connects TRBV19 to TRBJ2-4, with TRBD2 matching 11 bases. The ends lost 6 bases at V and 3 bases at J; junction bases unmatched: 4. CDR1 LNHDA and CDR2 SQIVND come from the germline V gene (reference sequence). The length of the CDR3 is 15 residues. CDR3 DNA sequence: TGTGCCAGTAGACTAGCGGGAGATGGCAAAAACATTCAGTACTTC. Translation gives CASRLAGDGKNIQYF.

This clone was found a few times. The chain combines TRBV19 with TRBJ1-5; a weak D match, TRBD1 (6 bases). V shed 5 bases and J shed 9 bases, with 14 bases lying between them. Germline V gives CDR1 LNHDA, CDR2 SQIVND (reference sequence). The CDR3 has 13 residues. For the CDR3, the DNA is TGTGCCAGTAGTTCTGGGGGCGGACGGCCCCAGCATTTT. Translating gives CASSSGGGRPQHF.

The genes are TRBV5-4 and TRBJ2-3, with D possibly called TRBD1 or TRBD2 (5 bases each). Germline CDR1 SGHNT, CDR2 YYREEE (reference sequence). This CDR3 is built from 15 residues. V was shortened by 3 bases and J by 2 bases, with 13 bases between the two germline ends. As DNA, the CDR3 is TGTGCCAGCAGCTCGGGACCGACCCTCACAGATACGCAGTATTTT. The encoded protein is CASSSGPTLTDTQYF.

J is TRBJ2-7 and V is TRBV19, with 8 bases fitting TRBD2. CDR1 and CDR2 from the germline V gene are LNHDA and SQIVND (reference sequence). The CDR3 is made up of 16 amino acids. The V segment lost 4 bases and the J segment 7 bases; nucleotides outside the gene matches: 15. The CDR3 region has the DNA TGTGCCAGTAGTAGTACCAGAGCGGGAGCTCCGTGGGAGCAGTACTTC. Translating gives CASSSTRAGAPWEQYF.

V is TRBV19 and J is TRBJ1-2; D call uncertain. The germline V and J ends were trimmed by 4 bases and 4 bases, with 10 bases remaining between them. The germline CDR1 and CDR2 sequences are LNHDA and SQIVND (reference sequence). The CDR3 contains 13 residues. The CDR3 loop reads CASSRAGSYGYTF. CDR3 nucleotides: TGTGCCAGTAGTAGGGCCGGAAGCTATGGCTACACCTTC.

The chain is built from TRBV12-2 and TRBJ2-7; TRBD2 was called by the table and not checked on the DNA. TRBV12-2 is noted as a pseudogene. This CDR3 comprises 16 residues. CDR3 region: CASRPYRTSGKYEQYF. In nucleotides, the CDR3 is TGTGCAAGTCGCCCCTATAGGACTAGCGGGAAATACGAGCAGTACTTC.

This chain joins TRBV5-4 and TRBJ1-5; TRBD1 aligns across 7 bases. Trimming cost V 2 bases and J 4 bases; bases outside gene matches: 6. The CDR3 extends over 15 amino acids. The V gene's germline CDR1 is SGHNT and CDR2 YYREEE (reference sequence). DNA for the CDR3: TGTGCCAGCAGCTTCACAGGGGTAGAAAATCAGCCCCAGCATTTT. Its translation is CASSFTGVENQPQHF.

This sequence joins TRBV19 and TRBJ2-7; D might be TRBD2 (6 bases). The germline gives CDR1 LNHDA, CDR2 SQIVND (reference sequence). Between the trimmed V and J ends, which lost 6 bases and 4 bases, there was a span of 13 bases. CDR3 length: 13 amino acids. CDR3 loop: CASSPRGRYEQYF. The DNA for the CDR3 is TGTGCCAGTAGCCCCCGTGGGAGGTACGAGCAGTACTTC.

This clone was recorded only once. This chain connects TRBV11-3 to TRBJ2-3; 7 bases agree with TRBD2. The ends lost 1 base at V and 5 bases at J; junction bases unmatched: 3. The germline gives CDR1 SGHNT, CDR2 YENEEA. CDR3 length: 14 amino acids. CDR3: CASSLVSSGDTQYF. In DNA, the CDR3 is TGTGCCAGCAGCTTAGTATCTAGCGGAGATACGCAGTATTTT.

V usage is TRBV11-2 and J usage is TRBJ1-2, with D perhaps matching TRBD1 (6 bases). CDR3 length: 13 amino acids. V lost 0 bases, J lost 8 bases, and 10 bases lay in between. The germline V gene encodes CDR1 SGHAT and CDR2 FQNNGV. CDR3 residues: CASSLEQGSGYTF. CDR3 DNA sequence: TGTGCCAGCAGCTTAGAACAGGGCTCCGGCTACACCTTC.

The chain couples TRBV6-9 to TRBJ2-7, with D tentatively TRBD1 (6 bases). The CDR3 runs 14 residues. V lost 3 bases, J lost 3 bases, and 12 bases lay in between. Germline CDR1 reads MNHGY; CDR2 reads SVAAGI. The CDR3 region has the DNA TGTGCCAGCAGTTACTCCGGGACAAACTACGAGCAGTACTTC. The encoded protein is CASSYSGTNYEQYF.

CDR3 amino acids: CASSQDLGLAVNEQFF. The CDR3 DNA reads as TGTGCCAGCAGCCAAGATCTGGGACTAGCGGTCAATGAGCAGTTCTTC. The gene calls are TRBV4-2 and TRBJ2-1; TRBD2 matches 11 bases. The V gene's germline CDR1 is LGHNA and CDR2 YNFKEQ. This CDR3 comprises 16 residues. The V segment lost 0 bases and the J segment 6 bases; nucleotides outside the gene matches: 4.

The gene calls are TRBV4-2 and TRBJ2-2; 9 bases fit TRBD2. After removal of 4 bases from V and 4 bases from J, the junction contained 13 bases not matched to a gene. Germline V gene lookup returns CDR1 LGHNA and CDR2 YNFKEQ. The length of the CDR3 is 18 residues. The DNA for the CDR3 is TGTGCCAGCAGCCGGGCTAATAGCGGGAGCGTCTTCACCGGGGAGCTGTTTTTT. Translating gives CASSRANSGSVFTGELFF.

The rearrangement links TRBV5-6 to TRBJ2-1, with 7 bases identical to TRBD2. This CDR3 spans 13 amino acids. J gave up 4 bases and V 4 bases, and 2 bases lay outside the gene matches. Germline CDR1 is SGHDT and CDR2 is YYEEEE. The CDR3 nucleotides are TGTGCCAGCAGCCATAGCGGGTACAATGAGCAGTTCTTC. Its translation: CASSHSGYNEQFF.

This clone was seen a few times. The chain carries TRBV5-1 and TRBJ2-1, with 11 bases matching TRBD2. The CDR3 runs 14 residues. V dropped 1 base and J dropped 6; count of bases not matched to a gene: 0. Germline CDR1 reads SGHRS; CDR2 reads YFSETQ. CDR3 sequence: CASSLTSGSNEQFF. DNA for the CDR3: TGCGCCAGCAGCTTGACTAGCGGGAGCAATGAGCAGTTCTTC. Full variable domain (rest looked up from reference TRBV5-1 and TRBJ2-1): KAGVTQTPRYLIKTRGQQVTLSCSPISGHRSVSWYQQTPGQGLQFLFEYFSETQRNKGNFPGRFSGRQFSNSRSEMNVSTLELGDSALYLCASSLTSGSNEQFFGPGTRLTVL.

The chain combines TRBV6-1 with TRBJ2-1, with unresolved D. V gave up 6 bases and J gave up 4 bases, with 16 bases separating them. Germline loops: CDR1 MNHNS, CDR2 SASEGT. The CDR3 loop spans 15 amino acids. CDR3: CASRGSGLGYNEQFF. In nucleotides, the CDR3 is TGTGCCAGCAGAGGTTCAGGCCTCGGGTACAATGAGCAGTTCTTC.

V usage is TRBV28 and J usage is TRBJ1-5; no clear D gene. Germline CDR1 is MDHEN and CDR2 is SYDVKM. The CDR3 loop spans 12 amino acids. With 9 bases removed from V and 5 bases from J, the gap between germline ends came to 11 bases. CDR3 amino acids: CASRDFDQPQHF. As DNA, the CDR3 is TGTGCCAGTCGTGACTTCGATCAGCCCCAGCATTTT.

J is TRBJ1-5 and V is TRBV6-6; unclear D gene. The CDR3 sequence is 15 residues long. Per the germline V gene, CDR1 is MNHNY and CDR2 is SVGAGI (reference sequence). V lost 2 bases and J lost 6, with 14 bases in between. The CDR3 sequence is CASSYRHPRGQPQHF. CDR3 in DNA: TGTGCCAGCAGTTACCGACACCCCCGGGGTCAGCCCCAGCATTTT.

The V call is TRBV28, the J call TRBJ2-7; D might be TRBD1 or TRBD2, each matching 5 bases. CDR3 length: 13 amino acids. Trimming pared 11 bases from V and 12 bases from J, leaving 26 bases between. The germline V gene encodes CDR1 MDHEN and CDR2 SYDVKM. Written as DNA, the CDR3 is TGTGCCGTCCTGGGGAGTGCCGGGCAGGGTCCGTACTTC. Translated: CAVLGSAGQGPYF. The variable domain in full, completed from reference TRBV28 and TRBJ2-7, reads DVKVTQSSRYLVKRTGEKVFLECVQDMDHENMFWYRQDPGLGLRLIYFSYDVKMKEKGDIPEGYSVSREKKERFSLILESASTNQTSMYLCAVLGSAGQGPYFGPGTRLTVT.

The V call is TRBV6-5, the J call TRBJ2-5; 7 nucleotides line up with TRBD1. CDR3 length: 14 residues. V trimming: 4 bases; J trimming: 2 bases; junction bases outside the gene matches: 4. Germline CDR1 reads MNHEY; CDR2 reads SVGAGI. CDR3 protein: CASSFDREQETQYF. The CDR3 DNA reads as TGTGCCAGCAGTTTCGACAGGGAGCAAGAGACCCAGTACTTC.

V usage is TRBV19 and J usage is TRBJ2-3; no clear D gene. CDR3 size: 14 residues. Germline V gene data show CDR1 as LNHDA and CDR2 as SQIVND (reference sequence). V lost 4 bases and J 0 bases, leaving 8 bases between the germline ends. CDR3 in DNA: TGTGCCAGTAGTAGACCATCTAGCACAGATACGCAGTATTTT. It yields the protein CASSRPSSTDTQYF.

The gene calls are TRBV29-1 and TRBJ2-3; TRBD2 matches at 10 bases. The CDR3 contains 16 residues. Germline V gene data show CDR1 as SQVTM and CDR2 as ANQGSEA. Trimming took 3 bases from V and 1 from J; bases not matched to a gene: 7. DNA for the CDR3: TGCAGCGTTGAGGGTAGCGGGAGGCTACGCACAGATACGCAGTATTTT. It is translated as CSVEGSGRLRTDTQYF.

The chain carries TRBV11-2 and TRBJ2-7; TRBD1 agrees at 10 bases. V was pared by 1 base and J by 6 bases, with 0 bases of the junction left unmatched. Germline CDR1 SGHAT, CDR2 FQNNGV. The CDR3 has 13 residues. CDR3 sequence (DNA): TGTGCCAGCAGCTTAGGGACAGGGGGCGAGCAGTACTTC. Protein sequence: CASSLGTGGEQYF.